These 16 T cell receptor beta chains were sequenced from one sample in a study of OX40 agonist ivuxolimab in advanced cancers. Generated by immunoSEQ multiplex PCR, the TCRdb table keeps only in-frame clones and is missing some. Of about 83,000 clones detected, 84% appear once; the ten largest clones hold about 7%. The starting material was CD4+ or CD8+ T cells sorted from blood, obtained in a trial of the OX40 agonist ivuxolimab. Source of these receptors: an adult with an advanced solid tumor such as melanoma, head and neck, liver or kidney cancer.

In its sample, this clone was seen once. V usage is TRBV19 and J usage is TRBJ1-2; D unresolved. Germline V gene sequence: CDR1 LNHDA, CDR2 SQIVND (reference sequence). The CDR3 has 9 amino acids. V was shortened by 11 bases and J by 4 bases, with 5 bases between the two germline ends. CDR3 in amino acids: CARSYGYTF. CDR3 DNA: TGTGCCCGCAGCTATGGCTACACCTTC.

CDR3 bases: TGCGCCAGCAGCTTGACCCCGGGGTTTGATCAGCCCCAGCATTTT. Translation: CASSLTPGFDQPQHF. The gene calls are TRBV5-1 and TRBJ1-5; D call uncertain. Trimming pared 1 base from V and 5 bases from J, leaving 13 bases between. CDR1 SGHRS and CDR2 YFSETQ come from the germline V gene. CDR3 size: 15 residues.

The chain links TRBV11-2 to TRBJ2-5; TRBD1 agrees at 9 bases. Trimming took 4 bases from V and 5 from J; bases not matched to a gene: 5. Germline V lookup: CDR1 SGHAT, CDR2 FQNNGV. The CDR3 is 14 amino acids. CDR3 loop: CASSSSGTGETQYF. The DNA of the CDR3 is TGTGCCAGCAGCTCTTCCGGGACAGGGGAGACCCAGTACTTC.

This sequence joins TRBV30 and TRBJ2-3; D gene unclear. CDR1 and CDR2 (germline): GTSNPN, SVGIG (reference sequence). Trimming took off 7 bases at V and 6 bases at J, with 11 bases between the two ends. The CDR3 is made up of 11 amino acids. In DNA form, the CDR3 reads TGTGCCTTCGGCGAGTCGGATACGCAGTATTTT. Its translation: CAFGESDTQYF. Full variable domain (outside the CDR3, taken from reference TRBV30 and TRBJ2-3): SQTIHQWPATLVQPVGSPLSLECTVEGTSNPNLYWYRQAAGRGLQLLFYSVGIGQISSEVPQNLSASRPQDRQFILSSKKLLLSDSGFYLCAFGESDTQYFGPGTRLTVL.

This chain uses TRBV4-1 with TRBJ2-1; TRBD1 is a possible D gene (6 bases). Germline V gives CDR1 MGHRA, CDR2 YSYEKL. The CDR3 sequence is 17 residues long. Trimming took 0 bases from V and 5 from J, leaving 17 bases between them. CDR3 in amino acids: CASSQDLPGEGNNEQFF. For the CDR3, the DNA is TGCGCCAGCAGCCAAGATCTGCCAGGGGAAGGGAACAATGAGCAGTTCTTC.

This CDR3 is CASSLERQNTEAFF. DNA of the CDR3: TGTGCCAGCAGCTTAGAACGGCAGAACACTGAAGCTTTCTTT. The chain recombines TRBV11-2 with TRBJ1-1; D gene unclear. V was cut by 0 bases and J by 1 base, with 6 bases left in between. Germline loops: CDR1 SGHAT, CDR2 FQNNGV. This CDR3 is 14 amino acids long.

This clone showed up just a few times. The rearrangement links TRBV30 to TRBJ1-2; no definite D call. This CDR3 has 11 amino acids. The V gene's germline CDR1 is GTSNPN and CDR2 SVGIG (reference sequence). The ends were cut back, 5 bases at V and 3 bases at J, with 7 bases in the middle. This chain's CDR3 is CAWGIYYGYTF. CDR3 DNA: TGTGCCTGGGGGATATACTATGGCTACACCTTC. Using reference TRBV30 and TRBJ1-2 for the parts outside the CDR3, the full variable domain is SQTIHQWPATLVQPVGSPLSLECTVEGTSNPNLYWYRQAAGRGLQLLFYSVGIGQISSEVPQNLSASRPQDRQFILSSKKLLLSDSGFYLCAWGIYYGYTFGSGTRLTVV.

This clone was counted once. The chain uses TRBV15 and TRBJ1-4; D unclear. The germline V gene has CDR1 LNHNV and CDR2 YYDKDF (reference sequence). V was cut by 1 base and J by 7 bases, with 7 bases left in between. This CDR3 contains 13 residues. CDR3 in DNA: TGTGCCACCAGCAGAGGGGGTAGTGAAAAACTGTTTTTT. Amino acid sequence: CATSRGGSEKLFF.

This chain connects TRBV5-1 to TRBJ1-1; 8 bases are a match to TRBD1. The J segment lost 5 bases and the V segment lost 0 bases, leaving 9 bases of the junction unmatched. CDR3 length equals 16 residues. In germline, CDR1 is SGHRS, CDR2 YFSETQ. CDR3 sequence (DNA): TGCGCCAGCAGCTTGGAGCTAACAGGGGGTAGTACTGAAGCTTTCTTT. Translating it yields CASSLELTGGSTEAFF.

Comment on this clone: Other DNA variants within this sample encode the same CDR3. The rearrangement uses TRBV2 and TRBJ1-6; 8 bases map to TRBD1. J lost 7 bases, V lost 4 bases, and 0 bases had no gene match. Germline lookup yields CDR1 SNHLY and CDR2 FYNNEI. The CDR3 has 13 amino acids. The CDR3 coding sequence is TGTGCCAGCAGTGGACAGGGGAATTCACCCCTCCACTTT. Protein product: CASSGQGNSPLHF. Full variable domain (missing parts from reference TRBV2 and TRBJ1-6): EPEVTQTPSHQVTQMGQEVILRCVPISNHLYFYWYRQILGQKVEFLVSFYNNEISEKSEIFDDQFSVERPDGSNFTLKIRSTKLEDSAMYFCASSGQGNSPLHFGNGTRLTVT.

This sequence joins TRBV11-2 and TRBJ2-4; no clear D gene. Germline V gene sequence: CDR1 SGHAT, CDR2 FQNNGV. V lost 5 bases, J lost 3 bases, and 11 bases lay in between. The CDR3 length is 14 residues. CDR3 region: CASSPRRDKNIQYF. The DNA for the CDR3 is TGTGCCAGCAGCCCTCGTAGAGACAAAAACATTCAGTACTTC.

The chain combines TRBV18 with TRBJ1-5, with no clear D. Germline V gives CDR1 KGHSH, CDR2 LQKENI. The CDR3 has 14 residues. The V end was cut by 3 bases, the J end by 3 bases, with 9 bases between. The CDR3 bases are TGTGCCAGCTCACCCCCAGGTCCCAATCAGCCCCAGCATTTT. Its protein is CASSPPGPNQPQHF.

The chain combines TRBV9 with TRBJ2-2, with 7 bases aligning to TRBD1. V lost 4 bases and J lost 2; bases outside the gene matches: 11. This CDR3 comprises 17 residues. CDR1 and CDR2 (germline): SGDLS, YYNGEE. CDR3 nucleotides: TGTGCCAGCAGCTCCCAAACTGGACAGGTTAACACCGGGGAGCTGTTTTTT. It translates to CASSSQTGQVNTGELFF.

This rearrangement joins TRBV7-9 to TRBJ2-7; D is possibly TRBD1 or TRBD2 (6 bases each). The CDR3 sequence is 13 residues long. CDR1 and CDR2 (germline): SEHNR, FQNEAQ (reference sequence). V gave up 4 bases and J gave up 3 bases, with 10 bases separating them. CDR3 sequence: CASSYRDFYEQYF. The CDR3 nucleotides are TGTGCCAGCAGCTACAGGGACTTCTACGAGCAGTACTTC.

The CDR3 protein is CASSTLPGQGIRNEQFF. CDR3 DNA: TGTGCCAGCTCAACTTTACCGGGACAGGGGATTCGGAATGAGCAGTTCTTC. The rearrangement joins TRBV18 to TRBJ2-1; 10 nucleotides align to TRBD1. CDR3 length: 17 residues. Germline V gene lookup returns CDR1 KGHSH and CDR2 LQKENI. The J segment lost 7 bases and the V segment lost 5 bases, leaving 14 bases of the junction unmatched.

This clone was seen just once. V gene TRBV5-4 combines with J gene TRBJ2-5; 8 bases are shared with TRBD2. The J call is doubtful: the DNA matches TRBJ2-7 better. This CDR3 comprises 15 residues. Germline values: CDR1 SGHNT, CDR2 YYREEE (reference sequence). For the CDR3, the DNA is TGTGCCAGCAGCCTACCGGGACTAGGCTCCTACGAGCAGTACTTC. It translates to CASSLPGLGSYEQYF.